The 15 T cell receptor beta chains given below trace back to one sample, sequenced in a study of blood T cell repertoires in COVID-19. The table came from immunoSEQ multiplex PCR; TCRdb's copy has only in-frame clones and leaves some out. The table has under 95,000 clones, 91% seen once. Source material: peripheral blood. These receptors originate from a man aged 45-65 years with COVID-19, enrolled during active disease.

This clone appeared a few times. The gene calls are TRBV5-1 and TRBJ2-5; 9 bases match TRBD1. Trimming removed 5 bases from V and 1 base from J; junction bases left unmatched: 6. Looked up from germline, CDR1 is SGHRS and CDR2 is YFSETQ. The CDR3 covers 15 residues. In nucleotides, the CDR3 is TGCGCCAGCAGTTTAGGACAGGGGCCCCAAGAGACCCAGTACTTC. The encoded protein is CASSLGQGPQETQYF.

V usage is TRBV5-1 and J usage is TRBJ2-2; 8 bases line up with TRBD2. V was pared by 6 bases and J by 8 bases, with 9 bases of the junction left unmatched. The CDR3 has 14 amino acids. CDR1 is SGHRS and CDR2 is YFSETQ in the germline V gene. The CDR3 DNA sequence: TGCGCCAGCACCGGGAGGGCAGAAGGTGGGGAGCTGTTTTTT. Its protein is CASTGRAEGGELFF.

CDR3 protein: CASSSRTGGEGGYTF. CDR3 bases: TGCGCCAGCAGCTCGAGGACAGGGGGCGAGGGTGGCTACACCTTC. This rearrangement joins TRBV5-1 to TRBJ1-2, with TRBD1 matching over 11 bases. Germline CDR1 and CDR2: SGHRS and YFSETQ. CDR3 size: 15 residues. J lost 7 bases, V lost 3 bases, and 8 bases had no gene match.

In DNA, the CDR3 is TGTGCCAGCAGCCAGGCGACTAGCGTCTTCCAAGAGACCCAGTACTTC. This codes for CASSQATSVFQETQYF. The chain recombines TRBV4-2 with TRBJ2-5; 8 positions match TRBD2. This CDR3 comprises 16 residues. Germline CDR1 LGHNA, CDR2 YNFKEQ. V lost 3 bases and J lost 1; bases outside the gene matches: 7.

This chain joins TRBV7-8 and TRBJ2-3; D possibly corresponds to TRBD2 (6 bases). The germline V gene has CDR1 SGHVS and CDR2 FQNEAQ. Trimming took off 5 bases at V and 4 bases at J, with 19 bases between the two ends. The CDR3 runs 16 residues. The CDR3 protein is CASSPGGFSGSDTQYF. In DNA, the CDR3 is TGTGCCAGCAGCCCCGGGGGTTTCTCGGGGTCAGATACGCAGTATTTT.

J is TRBJ2-1 and V is TRBV4-2, with TRBD2 identical over 10 bases. This CDR3 comprises 16 residues. Germline CDR1 reads LGHNA; CDR2 reads YNFKEQ. V lost 3 bases, J lost 2 bases, and 4 bases stayed unmatched. The CDR3 protein is CASSHLAGDPYNEQFF. DNA for the CDR3: TGTGCCAGCAGCCACCTAGCGGGAGACCCCTACAATGAGCAGTTCTTC.

The chain links TRBV3-1 (or the pseudogene TRBV3-2) to TRBJ2-3; 7 positions agree with TRBD2. With V trimmed by 2 bases and J by 0 bases, 8 bases remained unmatched. The CDR3 is 17 residues long. Germline CDR1 is LGHDT and CDR2 is YNNKEL (reference sequence). The CDR3 coding sequence is TGTGCCAGCAGCCAACCGGGAGGCGGAGATAGCACAGATACGCAGTATTTT. This gives the protein CASSQPGGGDSTDTQYF.

CDR3: CASSSAGGNYGYTF. DNA for the CDR3: TGCGCCAGCAGCTCGGCAGGGGGTAACTATGGCTACACCTTC. The chain has TRBV5-1 and TRBJ1-2, with 7 bases identical to TRBD1. Germline V CDR1 and CDR2: SGHRS, YFSETQ. The CDR3 length is 14 residues. The V gene end was trimmed by 3 bases and the J gene end by 1 base; junction bases not matched to a gene: 3.

The chain combines TRBV6-4 with TRBJ1-6; possibly TRBD1 for D (6 bases). The V end lost 5 bases, the J end lost 7 bases, and 15 bases lay between the germline ends. Germline values: CDR1 MRHNA, CDR2 SNTAGT. The CDR3 has 15 amino acids. For the CDR3, the DNA is TGTGCCAGCAGTCCCTGGACAGAATTAAATTCACCCCTCCACTTT. This gives the protein CASSPWTELNSPLHF.

V usage is TRBV30 and J usage is TRBJ2-1; TRBD1 might be the D (5 bases). The V gene lost 2 bases and the J gene lost 1 base, with 6 bases spanning the gap. The germline CDR1 and CDR2 sequences are GTSNPN and SVGIG (reference sequence). The CDR3 contains 13 residues. The CDR3 reads CAWSRGSYNEQFF. The CDR3 coding sequence is TGTGCCTGGAGTAGGGGATCCTACAATGAGCAGTTCTTC.

CDR3: CASSWGLAGAQETQYF. Written as DNA, the CDR3 is TGTGCCAGCAGCTGGGGACTAGCGGGAGCCCAAGAGACCCAGTACTTC. V gene TRBV13 combines with J gene TRBJ2-5; 14 nucleotides line up with TRBD2. CDR3 length equals 16 residues. The ends lost 4 bases at V and 1 base at J; junction bases unmatched: 2. Germline loops: CDR1 PRHDT, CDR2 FYEKMQ (reference sequence).

V gene TRBV19 combines with J gene TRBJ2-5, with a tentative D call TRBD2 (5 bases). V was cut by 7 bases and J by 3 bases, with 9 bases left in between. The CDR3 is 12 amino acids. Germline loops: CDR1 LNHDA, CDR2 SQIVND (reference sequence). This chain's CDR3 is CASNGGEETQYF. The CDR3 DNA reads TGTGCCAGTAACGGAGGAGAAGAGACCCAGTACTTC.

This clone occurred a few times. V and J are TRBV10-1 and TRBJ1-1; D uncertain. Germline V gene data show CDR1 as WNHNN and CDR2 as SYGVQD (reference sequence). CDR3 length: 13 amino acids. The germline V and J ends were trimmed by 2 bases and 6 bases, with 10 bases remaining between them. Written as DNA, the CDR3 is TGCGCCAGCAGTGAGGTCCGCGGGTCTGAAGCTTTCTTT. Translation gives CASSEVRGSEAFF.

The chain has TRBV6-5 and TRBJ2-3; maybe TRBD2 (5 bases). The CDR3 extends over 12 amino acids. V gave up 6 bases and J gave up 4 bases, with 8 bases separating them. Germline CDR1 and CDR2: MNHEY and SVGAGI. CDR3 region: CASRTEADTQYF. Written as DNA, the CDR3 is TGTGCCAGCAGAACGGAGGCAGATACGCAGTATTTT.

The V and J genes are TRBV21-1 and TRBJ2-7; the D segment call TRBD2 is taken from the table without a DNA check. TRBV21-1 is a pseudogene. The CDR3 contains 12 residues. DNA for the CDR3: TGTGCCGGAGCTCGGAGCTCCTACGAGCAGTACGTC. Translating gives CAGARSSYEQYV.